Sequencing of this T cell receptor (beta chain) was carried out in a study of STAT5B mutations in CD4+ large granular lymphocyte leukemia. The CDR3 consists of 17 residues. V gave up 1 base and J gave up 3 bases; unmatched junction bases: 8. Germline assignment: CDR1 SGHRS and CDR2 YFSETQ. The repertoire was sequenced with immunoSEQ multiplex PCR; TCRdb's copy has only in-frame clones and lacks some. The data contain about 23,000 clones, approximately 81% of them singletons. Buffy coats from healthy blood donors served as controls. The chain carries TRBV5-1 and TRBJ2-7; 12 nucleotides align to TRBD2. The receptor was isolated from a human donor in good health. The source material was CD4+ T cells from blood buffy coats. CDR3 DNA sequence: TGCGCCAGCAGCTTGATTGCTAGCGGGAGGGAACTCTACGAGCAGTACTTC. Its protein product is CASSLIASGRELYEQYF.